This T cell receptor (beta chain) appears in the sequencing data of a study of cytomegalovirus exposure and HLA in healthy donors. The data were produced by immunoSEQ multiplex PCR, yet TCRdb's version contains in-frame clones alone and is incomplete. The sample lists some 160,000 clones; more than 75% were seen once. The ends were cut back, 3 bases at V and 3 bases at J, with 12 bases in the middle. Germline V lookup: CDR1 WNHNN, CDR2 SYGVQD (reference sequence). This CDR3 comprises 14 residues. A remark on this clone: Its antigen is not identified.

Study-wide findings and caveats: Reportedly, diagnosis of cytomegalovirus status by the classifier showed high specificity and sensitivity.

Source material: PBMCs. The chain combines TRBV10-1 with TRBJ2-7, with a tentative D call TRBD2 (5 bases). This TCR was sampled from a man between 18 and 35 years old in good health and CMV-seronegative. CDR3: CASSEGGPRYEQYF. In nucleotides, the CDR3 is TGCGCCAGCAGTGAAGGCGGGCCCCGCTACGAGCAGTACTTC.